This TCR beta chain was identified during a study of T cell changes during pregnancy in multiple sclerosis. Germline V CDR1 and CDR2: SGHVS, FQNEAQ. The J segment lost 2 bases and the V segment lost 0 bases, leaving 7 bases of the junction unmatched. The CDR3 is made up of 17 amino acids. The table came from immunoSEQ multiplex PCR; TCRdb's copy has only in-frame clones and leaves some out. Among around 33,000 clones listed, over 80% were seen once. The chain links TRBV7-8 to TRBJ2-3; 8 nucleotides match TRBD2. The receptor comes from a female donor with multiple sclerosis, enrolled in a pregnancy study. The material sequenced was CD8+ T cells from peripheral blood mononuclear cells, taken before pregnancy. The CDR3 DNA sequence: TGTGCCAGCAGCTTAGCCGGCGAGACTAGCGACACAGATACGCAGTATTTT. It translates to CASSLAGETSDTDTQYF.